This T cell receptor (beta chain) was captured by sequencing in a study of T cells after yellow fever vaccination. Study details: Fractions containing few cells were prepared with SMART-Seq v4 Ultra Low Input.

TCR cDNA was made by 5'RACE template switching, adding a universal primer site and UMIs. TCRdb reprocessed the 5' RACE reads with MiXCR, giving one entry per CDR3 protein. The table includes just under 600,000 distinct CDR3 sequences, around an eighth detected once. Details on this clonotype: Its specificity is unknown.

Germline V gives CDR1 KGHSH, CDR2 LQKENI. V lost 1 base and J lost 6, with 7 bases in between. This CDR3 is built from 12 residues. Study-wide points: Across the CD4 and CD8 compartments, a small share of clonotypes was present in both. Faster peaking, at day 5 versus 15, marked a secondary response that was weaker.

Sample: PBMCs, taken on the day of the yellow fever booster vaccination. This TCR was sampled from a man aged 25-45 years who received the YFV17D yellow fever vaccine. The V gene is TRBV18, the J gene TRBJ2-7; maybe TRBD2 (5 bases). This chain's CDR3 is CASSPLGVEQYF. The CDR3 DNA reads as TGTGCCAGCTCACCACTCGGGGTCGAGCAGTACTTC.